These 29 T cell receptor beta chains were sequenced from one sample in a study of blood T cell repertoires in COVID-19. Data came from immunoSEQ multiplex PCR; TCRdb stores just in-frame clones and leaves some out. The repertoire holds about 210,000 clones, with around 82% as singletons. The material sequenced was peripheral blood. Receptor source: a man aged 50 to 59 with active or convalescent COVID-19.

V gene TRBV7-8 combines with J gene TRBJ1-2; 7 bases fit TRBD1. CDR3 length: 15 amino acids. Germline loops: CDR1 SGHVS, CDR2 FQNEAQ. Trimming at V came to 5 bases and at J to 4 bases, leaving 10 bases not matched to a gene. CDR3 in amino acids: CASSREDQGGYGYTF. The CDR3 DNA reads TGTGCCAGCAGCCGCGAGGATCAGGGGGGCTATGGCTACACCTTC.

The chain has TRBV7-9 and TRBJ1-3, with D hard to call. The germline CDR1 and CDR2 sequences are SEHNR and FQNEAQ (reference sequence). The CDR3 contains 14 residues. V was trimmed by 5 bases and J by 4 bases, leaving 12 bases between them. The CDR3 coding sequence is TGTGCCAGCAGCCTCAGCCTGGGCGGAAACACCATATATTTT. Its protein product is CASSLSLGGNTIYF. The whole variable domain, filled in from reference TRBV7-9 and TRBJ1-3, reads DTGVSQNPRHKITKRGQNVTFRCDPISEHNRLYWYRQTLGQGPEFLTYFQNEAQLEKSRLLSDRFSAERPKGSFSTLEIQRTEQGDSAMYLCASSLSLGGNTIYFGEGSWLTVV.

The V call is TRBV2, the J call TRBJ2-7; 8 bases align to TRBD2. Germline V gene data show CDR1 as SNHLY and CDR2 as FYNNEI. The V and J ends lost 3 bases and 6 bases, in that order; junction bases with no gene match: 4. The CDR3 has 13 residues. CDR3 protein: CASSDERGLEQYF. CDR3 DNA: TGTGCCAGCAGTGACGAGCGGGGGCTCGAGCAGTACTTC.

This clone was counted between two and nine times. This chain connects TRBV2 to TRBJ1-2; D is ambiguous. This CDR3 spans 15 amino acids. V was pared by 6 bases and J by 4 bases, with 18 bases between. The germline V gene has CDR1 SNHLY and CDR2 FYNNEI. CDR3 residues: CASRTSEAGSYGYTF. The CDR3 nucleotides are TGTGCCAGCAGAACCTCTGAGGCTGGGTCCTATGGCTACACCTTC. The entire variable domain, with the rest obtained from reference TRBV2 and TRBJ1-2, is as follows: EPEVTQTPSHQVTQMGQEVILRCVPISNHLYFYWYRQILGQKVEFLVSFYNNEISEKSEIFDDQFSVERPDGSNFTLKIRSTKLEDSAMYFCASRTSEAGSYGYTFGSGTRLTVV.

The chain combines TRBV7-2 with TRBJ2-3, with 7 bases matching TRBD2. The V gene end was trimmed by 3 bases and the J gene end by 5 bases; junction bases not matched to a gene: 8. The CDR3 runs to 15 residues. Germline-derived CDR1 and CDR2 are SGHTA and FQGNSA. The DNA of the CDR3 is TGTGCCAGCAGCTTGTCCAGCGGGGAAGGAGATACGCAGTATTTT. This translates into CASSLSSGEGDTQYF. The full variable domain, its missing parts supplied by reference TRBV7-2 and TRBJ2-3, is GAGVSQSPSNKVTEKGKDVELRCDPISGHTALYWYRQSLGQGLEFLIYFQGNSAPDKSGLPSDRFSAERTGGSVSTLTIQRTQQEDSAVYLCASSLSSGEGDTQYFGPGTRLTVL.

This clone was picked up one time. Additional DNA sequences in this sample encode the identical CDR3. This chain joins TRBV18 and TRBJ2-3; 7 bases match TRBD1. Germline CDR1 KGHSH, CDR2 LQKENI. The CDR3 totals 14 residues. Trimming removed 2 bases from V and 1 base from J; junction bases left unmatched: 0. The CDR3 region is CASSPTGGTDTQYF. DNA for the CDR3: TGTGCCAGCTCACCAACAGGGGGCACAGATACGCAGTATTTT.

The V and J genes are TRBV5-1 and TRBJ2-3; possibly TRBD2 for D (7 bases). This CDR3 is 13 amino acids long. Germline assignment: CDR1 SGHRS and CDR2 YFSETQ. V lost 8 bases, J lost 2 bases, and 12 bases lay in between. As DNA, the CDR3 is TGCGCCAGGCGGGGGCCTTCCACAGATACGCAGTATTTT. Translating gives CARRGPSTDTQYF.

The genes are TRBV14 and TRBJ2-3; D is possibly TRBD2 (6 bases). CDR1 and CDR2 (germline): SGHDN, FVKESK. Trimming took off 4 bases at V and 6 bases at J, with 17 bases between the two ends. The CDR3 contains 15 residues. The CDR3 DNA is TGTGCCAGCAGCCCCGGGTGGTCGGGGGTGGATACGCAGTATTTT. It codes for CASSPGWSGVDTQYF.

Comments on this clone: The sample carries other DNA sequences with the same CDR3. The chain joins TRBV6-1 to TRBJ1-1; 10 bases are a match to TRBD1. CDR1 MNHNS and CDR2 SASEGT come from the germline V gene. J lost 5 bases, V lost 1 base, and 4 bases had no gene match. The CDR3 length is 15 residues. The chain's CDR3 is CASSEGTGGWTEAFF. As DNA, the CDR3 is TGTGCCAGCAGTGAAGGGACAGGGGGATGGACTGAAGCTTTCTTT.

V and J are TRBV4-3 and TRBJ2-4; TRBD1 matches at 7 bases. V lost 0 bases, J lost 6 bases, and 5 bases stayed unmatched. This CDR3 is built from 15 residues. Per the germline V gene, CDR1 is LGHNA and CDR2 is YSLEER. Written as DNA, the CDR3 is TGCGCCAGCAGCCAAGATCGAGGACAGGCAAACATTCAGTACTTC. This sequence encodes CASSQDRGQANIQYF.

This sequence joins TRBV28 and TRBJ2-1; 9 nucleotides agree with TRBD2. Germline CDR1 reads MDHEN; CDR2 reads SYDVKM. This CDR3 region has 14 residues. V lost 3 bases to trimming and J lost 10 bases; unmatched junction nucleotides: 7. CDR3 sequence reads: CASSLSSGKKEQFF. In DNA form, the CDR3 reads TGTGCCAGCAGTTTGTCTAGCGGGAAGAAAGAGCAGTTCTTC. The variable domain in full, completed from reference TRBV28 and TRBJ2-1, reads DVKVTQSSRYLVKRTGEKVFLECVQDMDHENMFWYRQDPGLGLRLIYFSYDVKMKEKGDIPEGYSVSREKKERFSLILESASTNQTSMYLCASSLSSGKKEQFFGPGTRLTVL.

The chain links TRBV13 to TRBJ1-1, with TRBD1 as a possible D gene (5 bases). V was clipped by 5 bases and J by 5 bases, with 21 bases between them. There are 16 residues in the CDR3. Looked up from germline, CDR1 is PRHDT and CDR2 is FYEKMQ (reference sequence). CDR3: CASSPRFMGRKTEAFF. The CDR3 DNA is TGTGCCAGCAGCCCCCGGTTTATGGGGCGGAAGACTGAAGCTTTCTTT.

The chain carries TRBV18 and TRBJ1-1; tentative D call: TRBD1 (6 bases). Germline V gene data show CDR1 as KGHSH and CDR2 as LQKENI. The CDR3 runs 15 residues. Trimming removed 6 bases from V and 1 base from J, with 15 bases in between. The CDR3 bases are TGTGCCAGCTCCCAACTTGGGACACCGAACACTGAAGCTTTCTTT. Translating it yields CASSQLGTPNTEAFF.

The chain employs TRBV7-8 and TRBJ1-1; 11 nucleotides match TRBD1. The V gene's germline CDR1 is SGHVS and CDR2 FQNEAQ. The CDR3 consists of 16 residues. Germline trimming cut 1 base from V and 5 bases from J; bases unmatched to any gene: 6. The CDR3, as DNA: TGTGCCAGCAGCTTAGGAGGGACAGGGGGAGGTACTGAAGCTTTCTTT. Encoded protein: CASSLGGTGGGTEAFF. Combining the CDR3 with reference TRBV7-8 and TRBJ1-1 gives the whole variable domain GAGVSQSPRYKVAKRGQDVALRCDPISGHVSLFWYQQALGQGPEFLTYFQNEAQLDKSGLPSDRFFAERPEGSVSTLKIQRTQQEDSAVYLCASSLGGTGGGTEAFFGQGTRLTVV.

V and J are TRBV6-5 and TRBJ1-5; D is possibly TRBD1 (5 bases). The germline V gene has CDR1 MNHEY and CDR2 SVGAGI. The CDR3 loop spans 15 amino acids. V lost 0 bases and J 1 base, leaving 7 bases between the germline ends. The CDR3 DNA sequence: TGTGCCAGCAGTTACTCCAGGGAAAGCAATCAGCCCCAGCATTTT. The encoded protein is CASSYSRESNQPQHF.

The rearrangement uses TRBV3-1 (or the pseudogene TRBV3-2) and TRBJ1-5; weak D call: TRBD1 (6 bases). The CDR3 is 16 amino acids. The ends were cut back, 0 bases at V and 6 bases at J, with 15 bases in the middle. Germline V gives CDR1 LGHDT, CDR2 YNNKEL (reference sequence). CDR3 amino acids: CASSQDGTQGAQPQHF. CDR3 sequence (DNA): TGTGCCAGCAGCCAAGATGGGACACAGGGAGCTCAGCCCCAGCATTTT.

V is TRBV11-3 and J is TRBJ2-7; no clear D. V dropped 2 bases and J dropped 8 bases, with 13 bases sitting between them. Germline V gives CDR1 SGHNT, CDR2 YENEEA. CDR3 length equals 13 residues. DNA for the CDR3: TGTGCCAGCAGCTTATCCCCCTTATCTCAGCAGTACTTC. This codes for CASSLSPLSQQYF.

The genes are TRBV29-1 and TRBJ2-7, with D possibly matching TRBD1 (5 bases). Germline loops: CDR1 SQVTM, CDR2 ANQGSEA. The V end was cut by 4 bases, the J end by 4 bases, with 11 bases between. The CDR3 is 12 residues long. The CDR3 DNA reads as TGCAGCGTTGCTCAGGGCCCATACGAGCAGTACTTC. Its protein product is CSVAQGPYEQYF.

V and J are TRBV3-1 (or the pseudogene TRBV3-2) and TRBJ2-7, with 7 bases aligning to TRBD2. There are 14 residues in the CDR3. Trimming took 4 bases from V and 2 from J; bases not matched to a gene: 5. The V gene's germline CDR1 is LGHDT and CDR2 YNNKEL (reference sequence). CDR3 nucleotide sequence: TGTGCCAGCAGCCGCCTGGGAGGGGCCTACGAGCAGTACTTC. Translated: CASSRLGGAYEQYF.

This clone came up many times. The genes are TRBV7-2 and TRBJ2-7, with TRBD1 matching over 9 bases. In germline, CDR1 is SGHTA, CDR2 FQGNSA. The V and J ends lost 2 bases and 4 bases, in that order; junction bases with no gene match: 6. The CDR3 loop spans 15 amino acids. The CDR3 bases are TGTGCCAGCAGCTTAACCGGGACAGGGCCGTACGAGCAGTACTTC. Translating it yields CASSLTGTGPYEQYF.

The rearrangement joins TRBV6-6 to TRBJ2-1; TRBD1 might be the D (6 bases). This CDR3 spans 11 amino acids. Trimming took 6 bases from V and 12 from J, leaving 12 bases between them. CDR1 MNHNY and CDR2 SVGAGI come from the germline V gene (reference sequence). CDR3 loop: CASRSTGRQFF. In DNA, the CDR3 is TGTGCCAGCAGGTCGACAGGAAGGCAGTTCTTC.

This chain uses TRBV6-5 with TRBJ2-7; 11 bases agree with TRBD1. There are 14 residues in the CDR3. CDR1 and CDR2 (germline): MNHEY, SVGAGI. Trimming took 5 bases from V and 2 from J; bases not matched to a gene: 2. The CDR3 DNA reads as TGTGCCAGCAGTAAGGGACAGGGGGCCTACGAGCAGTACTTC. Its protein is CASSKGQGAYEQYF.

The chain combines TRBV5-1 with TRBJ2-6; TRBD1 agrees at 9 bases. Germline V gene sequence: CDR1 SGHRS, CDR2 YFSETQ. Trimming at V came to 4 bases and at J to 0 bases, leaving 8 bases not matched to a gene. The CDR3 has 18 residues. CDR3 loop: CASSPTGGHFSGANVLTF. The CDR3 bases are TGCGCCAGCAGCCCCACAGGGGGCCACTTCTCTGGGGCCAACGTCCTGACTTTC.

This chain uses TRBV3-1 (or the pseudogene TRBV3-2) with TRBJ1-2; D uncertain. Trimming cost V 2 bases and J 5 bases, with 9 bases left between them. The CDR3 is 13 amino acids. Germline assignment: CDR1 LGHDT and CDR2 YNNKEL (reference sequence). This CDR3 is CASSQRGPYGYTF. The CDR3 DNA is TGTGCCAGCAGCCAAAGAGGGCCATATGGCTACACCTTC.

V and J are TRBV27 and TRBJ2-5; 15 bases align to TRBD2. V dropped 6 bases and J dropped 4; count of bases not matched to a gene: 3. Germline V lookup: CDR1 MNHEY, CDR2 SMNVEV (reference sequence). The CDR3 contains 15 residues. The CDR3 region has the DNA TGTGCCAGCAGCCAGGGACTAGCGGGAGGAGAGACCCAGTACTTC. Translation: CASSQGLAGGETQYF.

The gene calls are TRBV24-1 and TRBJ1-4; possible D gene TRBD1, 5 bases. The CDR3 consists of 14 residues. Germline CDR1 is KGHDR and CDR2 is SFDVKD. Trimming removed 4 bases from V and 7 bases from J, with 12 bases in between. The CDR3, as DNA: TGTGCCACCAGTGAAAGGCAGGGAGGTGAAAAACTGTTTTTT. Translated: CATSERQGGEKLFF.

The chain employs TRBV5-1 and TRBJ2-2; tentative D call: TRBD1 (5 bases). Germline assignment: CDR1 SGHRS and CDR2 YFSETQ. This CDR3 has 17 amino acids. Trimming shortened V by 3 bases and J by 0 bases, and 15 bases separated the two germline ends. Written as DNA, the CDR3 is TGCGCCAGCAGCTCTGTTCAAGACAGCGCGAACACCGGGGAGCTGTTTTTT. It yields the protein CASSSVQDSANTGELFF.

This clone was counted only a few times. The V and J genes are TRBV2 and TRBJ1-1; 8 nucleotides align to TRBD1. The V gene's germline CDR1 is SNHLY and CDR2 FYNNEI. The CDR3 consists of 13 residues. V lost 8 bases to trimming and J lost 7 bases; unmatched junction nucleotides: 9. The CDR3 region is CASSRGQGGEAFF. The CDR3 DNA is TGTGCCAGCTCCCGCGGACAGGGCGGTGAAGCTTTCTTT.

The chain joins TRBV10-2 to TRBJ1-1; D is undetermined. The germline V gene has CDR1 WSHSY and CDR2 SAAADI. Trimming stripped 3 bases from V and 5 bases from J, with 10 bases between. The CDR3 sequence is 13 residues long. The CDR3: CASSDWGGTEAFF. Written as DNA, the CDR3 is TGCGCCAGCAGTGATTGGGGAGGGACTGAAGCTTTCTTT.